These T cell receptor beta chains were read from a single sample in a study of blood T cells in healthy people across ages. TCRdb processed the 5' RACE reads anew with MiXCR; each CDR3 protein has one entry. The profile shows about 810,000 distinct CDR3 sequences, roughly 40% of them singletons. Sequenced sample: blood. Receptors originate from a young man in good health. CDR3s include the opening cysteine and the closing phenylalanine or tryptophan. A D gene is named only where the DNA matches it firmly. Only part of the rows carry a size: once, few, many, or a class if the clone is expanded.

clone_size,v_call,j_call,d_call,cdr3_nt,cdr3_aa
.,TRBV20-1,TRBJ2-5,TRBD1,TGCAGTGCATATATGACAGGGGGTGGTCGGTACTTC,CSAYMTGGGRYF
few,TRBV9,TRBJ1-2,TRBD1,TGTGCCAGCAGCGCAGGGGGCCTCTATGGCTACACCTTC,CASSAGGLYGYTF
many,TRBV11-1,TRBJ2-7,TRBD1,TGTGCCAGCAGCTCCCCCGGGACAGGGAACTACGAGCAGTACTTC,CASSSPGTGNYEQYF
few,TRBV29-1,TRBJ2-3,.,TGCAGCGTTACCCCACTGGGAGATACGCAGTATTTT,CSVTPLGDTQYF
few,TRBV12-3/TRBV12-4,TRBJ2-5,.,TGTGCCAGCAGAAATACAGGGAACCAAGAGACCCAGTACTTC,CASRNTGNQETQYF
.,TRBV25-1,TRBJ2-6,.,TGTACCAGCAATGAGGACTCTGGGGCCAACGTCCTGACTTTC,CTSNEDSGANVLTF
.,TRBV20-1,TRBJ1-5,.,TGCAGTGCTCTACAGGGCCACAATCAGCCCCAGCATTTT,CSALQGHNQPQHF
.,TRBV5-8,TRBJ1-1,TRBD1,TGTGCCAGCAACCCGGACAGGGACGGTAGAAGGAACACTGAAGCTTTCTTT,CASNPDRDGRRNTEAFF
.,TRBV20-1,TRBJ2-7,.,TGCAGTGCGGAAAGGAGACGCTTTGGGTATGGCGAGCAGTACTTC,CSAERRRFGYGEQYF
few,TRBV12-3/TRBV12-4,TRBJ1-5,.,TGTGCCAGCACCTTTATAGGGGGAGGGAATCAGCCCCAGCATTTT,CASTFIGGGNQPQHF
once,TRBV28,TRBJ1-5,.,TGTGCCAGCAGTCCCCCCCCTGGTCAGCCCCAGCATTTT,CASSPPPGQPQHF
few,TRBV5-1,TRBJ1-1,.,TGCGCCAGCAGCGCCGGCTTGAACACTGAAGCTTTCTTT,CASSAGLNTEAFF
few,TRBV12-3/TRBV12-4,TRBJ2-7,TRBD2,TGTGCCAGCAACGAGACTAGCGGGAGTTACGAGCAGTACTTC,CASNETSGSYEQYF
.,TRBV20-1,TRBJ2-2,.,TGCAGTGCTAGGCGGGGTTCGGTAAACACCGGGGAGCTGTTTTTT,CSARRGSVNTGELFF
few,TRBV29-1,TRBJ2-3,.,TGCAGCGTTGACAGAGATACGCAGTATTTT,CSVDRDTQYF
.,TRBV5-6,TRBJ2-1,.,TGTGCCAGCAGCTTGGACATAATTGACAATGAGCAGTTCTTC,CASSLDIIDNEQFF
.,TRBV6-2/TRBV6-3,TRBJ1-1,.,TGTGCCAGCAGTTCCCCGGAAGGGCCCGCTTTCTTT,CASSSPEGPAFF
few,TRBV9,TRBJ2-1,TRBD1,TGTGCCAGCAGCGGGACAGGGGGGGTAAATGAGCAGTTCTTC,CASSGTGGVNEQFF
few,TRBV6-6,TRBJ1-6,.,TGTGCCAGCAGTTACTCGGGGGACTCTGATTCACCCCCCCACTTT,CASSYSGDSDSPPHF
few,TRBV10-3,TRBJ2-7,TRBD1,TGTGCCATCATTCCGGACAGGGGGACCTACGAGCAGTACTTC,CAIIPDRGTYEQYF
.,TRBV20-1,TRBJ1-1,TRBD1,TGCAGTGCTAGGCGGACAGGGGAAATCCCTGAAGCTTTCTTT,CSARRTGEIPEAFF
.,TRBV2,TRBJ2-4,.,TGTGCCAGCAGTGATTGGCAGGTTCAGTACTTC,CASSDWQVQYF